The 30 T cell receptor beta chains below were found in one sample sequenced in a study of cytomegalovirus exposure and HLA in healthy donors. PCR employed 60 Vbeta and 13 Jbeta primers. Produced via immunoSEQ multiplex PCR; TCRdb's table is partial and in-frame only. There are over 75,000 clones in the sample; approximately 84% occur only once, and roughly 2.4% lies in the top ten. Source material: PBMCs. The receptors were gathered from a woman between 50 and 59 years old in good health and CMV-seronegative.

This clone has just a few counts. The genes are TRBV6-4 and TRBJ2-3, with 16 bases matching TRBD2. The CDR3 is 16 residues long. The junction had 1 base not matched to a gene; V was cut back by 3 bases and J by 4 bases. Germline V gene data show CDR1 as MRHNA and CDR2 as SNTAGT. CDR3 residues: CASSEGLAGGPDTQYF. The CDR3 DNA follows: TGTGCCAGCAGTGAGGGACTAGCGGGGGGGCCAGATACGCAGTATTTT.

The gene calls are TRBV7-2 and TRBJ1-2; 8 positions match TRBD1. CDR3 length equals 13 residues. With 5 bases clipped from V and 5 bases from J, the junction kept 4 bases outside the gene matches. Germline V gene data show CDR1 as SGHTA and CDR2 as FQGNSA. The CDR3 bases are TGTGCCAGCAGCCAAACAGGGGGGTATGGCTACACCTTC. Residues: CASSQTGGYGYTF.

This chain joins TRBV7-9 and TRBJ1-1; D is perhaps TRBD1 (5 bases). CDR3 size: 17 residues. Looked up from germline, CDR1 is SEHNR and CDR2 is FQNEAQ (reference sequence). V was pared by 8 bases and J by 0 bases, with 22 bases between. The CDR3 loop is CASHNRNPTPMNTEAFF. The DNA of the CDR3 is TGTGCCAGCCATAACAGGAATCCCACCCCGATGAACACTGAAGCTTTCTTT.

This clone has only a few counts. CDR3 region: CAISEIQGAATNEKLFF. CDR3 DNA sequence: TGTGCCATCAGTGAGATCCAAGGAGCTGCAACTAATGAAAAACTGTTTTTT. The genes are TRBV10-3 and TRBJ1-4; the D is unclear. Between the trimmed V and J ends, which lost 2 bases and 0 bases, there was a span of 13 bases. This CDR3 spans 17 amino acids. CDR1 is ENHRY and CDR2 is SYGVKD in the germline V gene.

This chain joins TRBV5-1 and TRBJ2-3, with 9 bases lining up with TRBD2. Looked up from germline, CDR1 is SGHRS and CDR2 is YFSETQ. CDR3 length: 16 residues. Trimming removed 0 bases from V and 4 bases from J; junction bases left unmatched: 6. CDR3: CASSLEASGKADTQYF. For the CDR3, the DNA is TGCGCCAGCAGCTTGGAGGCTAGCGGGAAAGCAGATACGCAGTATTTT. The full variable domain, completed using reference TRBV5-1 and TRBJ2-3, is KAGVTQTPRYLIKTRGQQVTLSCSPISGHRSVSWYQQTPGQGLQFLFEYFSETQRNKGNFPGRFSGRQFSNSRSEMNVSTLELGDSALYLCASSLEASGKADTQYFGPGTRLTVL.

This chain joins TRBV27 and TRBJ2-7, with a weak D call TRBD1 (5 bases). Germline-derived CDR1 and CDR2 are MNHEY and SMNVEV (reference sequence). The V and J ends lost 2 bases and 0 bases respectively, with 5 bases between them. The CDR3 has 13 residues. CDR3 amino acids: CASSLDSSYEQYF. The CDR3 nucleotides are TGTGCCAGCAGTTTAGACAGCTCCTACGAGCAGTACTTC.

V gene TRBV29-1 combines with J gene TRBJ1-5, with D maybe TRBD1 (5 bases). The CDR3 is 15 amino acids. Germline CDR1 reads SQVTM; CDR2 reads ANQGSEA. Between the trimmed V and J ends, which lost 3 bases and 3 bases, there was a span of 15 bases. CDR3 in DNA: TGCAGCGTTGACGTAGTGACAGCGTACAATCAGCCCCAGCATTTT. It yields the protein CSVDVVTAYNQPQHF.

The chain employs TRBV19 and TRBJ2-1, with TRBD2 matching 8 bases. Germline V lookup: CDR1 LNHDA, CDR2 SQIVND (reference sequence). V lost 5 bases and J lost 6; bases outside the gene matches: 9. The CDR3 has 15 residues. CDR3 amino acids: CASSLSGSLGNEQFF. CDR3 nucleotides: TGTGCCAGTAGTCTAAGCGGGAGCCTGGGCAATGAGCAGTTCTTC.

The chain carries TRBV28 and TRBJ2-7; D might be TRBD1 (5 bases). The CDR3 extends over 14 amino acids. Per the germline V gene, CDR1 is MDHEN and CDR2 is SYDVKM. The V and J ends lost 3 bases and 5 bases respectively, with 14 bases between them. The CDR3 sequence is CASSFQGMPHEQYF. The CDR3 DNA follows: TGTGCCAGCAGTTTTCAGGGAATGCCGCACGAGCAGTACTTC.

The CDR3 is CASSLDRYTEAFF. In nucleotides, the CDR3 is TGTGCCAGCAGCTTGGACAGATACACTGAAGCTTTCTTT. The rearrangement uses TRBV5-4 and TRBJ1-1; no definite D call. There are 13 residues in the CDR3. Germline V gene sequence: CDR1 SGHNT, CDR2 YYREEE (reference sequence). Between the trimmed V and J ends, which lost 0 bases and 3 bases, there was a span of 6 bases.

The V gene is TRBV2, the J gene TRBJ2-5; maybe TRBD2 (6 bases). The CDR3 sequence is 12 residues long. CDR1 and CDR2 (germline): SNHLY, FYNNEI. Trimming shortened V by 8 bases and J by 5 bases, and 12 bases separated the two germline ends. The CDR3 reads CASHPGGETQYF. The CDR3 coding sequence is TGTGCCAGCCATCCTGGGGGGGAGACCCAGTACTTC.

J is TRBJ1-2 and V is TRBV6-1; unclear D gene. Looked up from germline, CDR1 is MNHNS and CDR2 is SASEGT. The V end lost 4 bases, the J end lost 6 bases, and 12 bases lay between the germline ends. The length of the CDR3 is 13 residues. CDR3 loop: CASSVRAANGYTF. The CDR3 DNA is TGTGCCAGCAGTGTGCGGGCTGCCAATGGCTACACCTTC.

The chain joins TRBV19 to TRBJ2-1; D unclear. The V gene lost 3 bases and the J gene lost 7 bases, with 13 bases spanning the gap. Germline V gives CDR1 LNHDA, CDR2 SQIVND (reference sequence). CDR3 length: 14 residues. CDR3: CASSISNRGNEQFF. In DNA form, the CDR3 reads TGTGCCAGTAGTATTAGTAATAGAGGAAATGAGCAGTTCTTC.

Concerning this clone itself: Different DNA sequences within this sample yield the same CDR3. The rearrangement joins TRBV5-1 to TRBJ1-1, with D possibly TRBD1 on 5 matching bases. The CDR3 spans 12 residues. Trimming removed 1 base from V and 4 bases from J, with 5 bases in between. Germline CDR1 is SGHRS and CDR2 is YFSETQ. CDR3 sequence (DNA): TGCGCCAGCAGCTTGAGGGGCACTGAAGCTTTCTTT. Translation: CASSLRGTEAFF.

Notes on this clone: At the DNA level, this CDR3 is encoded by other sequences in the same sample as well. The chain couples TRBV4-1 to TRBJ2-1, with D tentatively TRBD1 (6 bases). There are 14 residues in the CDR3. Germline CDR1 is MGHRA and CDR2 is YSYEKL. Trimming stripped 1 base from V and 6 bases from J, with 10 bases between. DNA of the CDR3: TGCGCCAGCAGCCAAGGAACAGGGAGCAATGAGCAGTTCTTC. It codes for CASSQGTGSNEQFF.

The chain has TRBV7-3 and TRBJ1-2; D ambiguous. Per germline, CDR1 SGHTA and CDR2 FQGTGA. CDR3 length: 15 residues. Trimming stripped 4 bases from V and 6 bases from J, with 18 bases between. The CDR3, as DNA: TGTGCCAGCAGCTCGGGAACCCTAGGGATGAATGGCTACACCTTC. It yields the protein CASSSGTLGMNGYTF.

The CDR3 loop is CASSLYSVNTEAFF. The DNA of the CDR3 is TGTGCCAGCAGCTTATATTCGGTGAACACTGAAGCTTTCTTT. The rearrangement links TRBV7-3 to TRBJ1-1; D not certain. Trimming took off 2 bases at V and 0 bases at J, with 7 bases between the two ends. Germline V gene sequence: CDR1 SGHTA, CDR2 FQGTGA. The length of the CDR3 is 14 residues. The full variable domain, completed using reference TRBV7-3 and TRBJ1-1, is GAGVSQTPSNKVTEKGKYVELRCDPISGHTALYWYRQSLGQGPEFLIYFQGTGAADDSGLPNDRFFAVRPEGSVSTLKIQRTERGDSAVYLCASSLYSVNTEAFFGQGTRLTVV.

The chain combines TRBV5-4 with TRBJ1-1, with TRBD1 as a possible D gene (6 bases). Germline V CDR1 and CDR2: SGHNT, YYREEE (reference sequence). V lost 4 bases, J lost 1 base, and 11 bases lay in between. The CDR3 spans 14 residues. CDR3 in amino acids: CASSPRTANTEAFF. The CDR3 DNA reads TGTGCCAGCAGCCCCCGGACAGCGAACACTGAAGCTTTCTTT.

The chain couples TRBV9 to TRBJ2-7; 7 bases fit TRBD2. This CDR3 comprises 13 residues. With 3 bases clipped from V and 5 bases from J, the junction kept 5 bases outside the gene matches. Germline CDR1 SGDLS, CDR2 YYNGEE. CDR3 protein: CASSGRERHEQYF. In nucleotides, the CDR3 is TGTGCCAGCAGCGGGCGGGAGCGACACGAGCAGTACTTC.

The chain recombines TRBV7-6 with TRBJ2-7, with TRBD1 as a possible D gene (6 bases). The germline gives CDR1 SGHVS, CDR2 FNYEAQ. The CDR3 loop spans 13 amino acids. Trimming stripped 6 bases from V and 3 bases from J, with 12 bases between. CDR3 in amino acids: CASRTGFFYEQYF. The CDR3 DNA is TGTGCCAGCAGGACAGGTTTTTTCTACGAGCAGTACTTC.

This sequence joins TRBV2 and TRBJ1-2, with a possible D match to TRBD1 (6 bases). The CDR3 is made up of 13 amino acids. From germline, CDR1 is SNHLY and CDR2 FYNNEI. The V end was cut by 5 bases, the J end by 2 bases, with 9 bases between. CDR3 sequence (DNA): TGTGCCAGCAGTTTTACAGGGAACTATGGCTACACCTTC. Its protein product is CASSFTGNYGYTF.

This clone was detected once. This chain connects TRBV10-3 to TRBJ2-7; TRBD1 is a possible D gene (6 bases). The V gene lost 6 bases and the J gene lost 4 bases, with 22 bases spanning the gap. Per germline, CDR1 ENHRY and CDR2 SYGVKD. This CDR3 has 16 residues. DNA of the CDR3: TGTGCCATCAGCCTCCCTGGCAAGGGGGACCCGTACGAGCAGTACGTC. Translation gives CAISLPGKGDPYEQYV.

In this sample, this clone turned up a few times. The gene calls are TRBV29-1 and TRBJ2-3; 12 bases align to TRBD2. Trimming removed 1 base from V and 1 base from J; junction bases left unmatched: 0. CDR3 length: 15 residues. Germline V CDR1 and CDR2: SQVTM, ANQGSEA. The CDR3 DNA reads TGCAGCGTTGAAGGGACTAGCGGGGGCACAGATACGCAGTATTTT. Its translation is CSVEGTSGGTDTQYF.

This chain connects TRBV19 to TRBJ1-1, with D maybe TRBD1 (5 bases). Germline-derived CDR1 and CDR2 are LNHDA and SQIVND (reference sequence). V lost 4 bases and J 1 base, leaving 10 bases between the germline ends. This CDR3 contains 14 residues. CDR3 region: CASSTGRGNTEAFF. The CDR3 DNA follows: TGTGCCAGTAGTACAGGGAGGGGGAACACTGAAGCTTTCTTT.

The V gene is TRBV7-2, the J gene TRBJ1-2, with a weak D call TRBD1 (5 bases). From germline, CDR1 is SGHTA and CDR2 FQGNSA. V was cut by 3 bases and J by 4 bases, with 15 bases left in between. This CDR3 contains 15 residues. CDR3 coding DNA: TGTGCCAGCAGCTTTGGGGGGAACCTTTTCTATGGCTACACCTTC. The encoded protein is CASSFGGNLFYGYTF. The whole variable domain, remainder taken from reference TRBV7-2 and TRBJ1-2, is GAGVSQSPSNKVTEKGKDVELRCDPISGHTALYWYRQSLGQGLEFLIYFQGNSAPDKSGLPSDRFSAERTGGSVSTLTIQRTQQEDSAVYLCASSFGGNLFYGYTFGSGTRLTVV.

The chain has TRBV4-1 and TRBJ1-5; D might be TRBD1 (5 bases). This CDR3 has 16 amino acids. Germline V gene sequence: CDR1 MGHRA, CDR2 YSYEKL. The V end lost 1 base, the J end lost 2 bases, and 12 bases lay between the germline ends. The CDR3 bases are TGCGCCAGCAGCCAAGGGGGGGGTCGGGGCAATCAGCCCCAGCATTTT. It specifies CASSQGGGRGNQPQHF.

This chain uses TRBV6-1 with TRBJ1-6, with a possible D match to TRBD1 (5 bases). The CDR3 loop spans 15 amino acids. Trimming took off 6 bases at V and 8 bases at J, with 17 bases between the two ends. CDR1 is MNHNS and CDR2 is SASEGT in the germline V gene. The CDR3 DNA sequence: TGTGCCAGCAGATGGACAACCTTGCCCGATTCACCCCTCCACTTT. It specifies CASRWTTLPDSPLHF.

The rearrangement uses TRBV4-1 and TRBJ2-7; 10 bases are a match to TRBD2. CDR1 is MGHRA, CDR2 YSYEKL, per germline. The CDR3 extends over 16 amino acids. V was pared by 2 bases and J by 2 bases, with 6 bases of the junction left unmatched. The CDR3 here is CASSQQAGGLAYEQYF. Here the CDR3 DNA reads TGCGCCAGCAGCCAACAAGCGGGAGGGTTGGCCTACGAGCAGTACTTC.

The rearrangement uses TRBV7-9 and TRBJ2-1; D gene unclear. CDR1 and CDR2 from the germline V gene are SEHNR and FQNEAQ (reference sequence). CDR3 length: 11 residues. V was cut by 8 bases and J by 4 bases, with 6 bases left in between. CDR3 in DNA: TGTGCCAGCGGTACTTACAATGAGCAGTTCTTC. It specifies CASGTYNEQFF.

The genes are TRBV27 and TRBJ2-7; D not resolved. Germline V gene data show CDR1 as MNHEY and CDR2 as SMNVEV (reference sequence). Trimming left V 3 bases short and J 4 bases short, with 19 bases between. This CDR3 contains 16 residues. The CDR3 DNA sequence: TGTGCCAGCAGTTTTCTGATCCAGACCCCAGGTTACGAGCAGTACGTC. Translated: CASSFLIQTPGYEQYV.